These T cell receptor beta chains were read from a single sample in a study of blood T cell repertoires in COVID-19. Method: immunoSEQ multiplex PCR; TCRdb's copy keeps in-frame clones and lacks some. The sample lists approximately 230,000 clones, approximately 86% occurring once. Sequenced material: peripheral blood. These receptors all come from a man of 80 years or more with acute or convalescent COVID-19. CDR3s leave out the opening cysteine and the closing phenylalanine or tryptophan.

j_call v_call cdr3_length cdr3_aa
TRBJ1-2 TRBV3-1/TRBV3-2 12 ASSQDRGLYGYT
TRBJ2-7 TRBV7-2 16 ASSLRLAGGYLTYEQY
TRBJ1-1 TRBV10-3 12 AISEDSFNTEAF
TRBJ2-1 TRBV6-5 12 ASSYSGTRNEQF
TRBJ2-7 TRBV6-5 13 ASSYRIGETYEQY
TRBJ2-3 TRBV19 8 ASGGNRQY
TRBJ1-1 TRBV20-1 12 SASGASSNTEAF
TRBJ2-3 TRBV19 13 ASSQVAGQVDTQY
TRBJ2-7 TRBV10-3 15 AISEGLAGGLSYEQY
TRBJ2-5 TRBV6-5 12 ASSYSERRETQY
TRBJ2-7 TRBV11-2 12 ASSFETVSREQY
TRBJ2-1 TRBV7-2 11 ASSSSGGTRVF
TRBJ2-7 TRBV6-5 12 ASKRTSGRYEQY
TRBJ2-5 TRBV2 14 ASTKRRQLAEETQY
TRBJ1-1 TRBV19 12 ASITALPNTEAF
TRBJ2-1 TRBV3-1/TRBV3-2 14 ASSRPGTSRYNEQF
TRBJ1-1 TRBV7-2 12 ASRRPGTAFEAF
TRBJ2-2 TRBV6-1 13 ASSEGISGTGELF
TRBJ2-5 TRBV19 16 ASSFGTSGSIVGETQY
TRBJ1-1 TRBV12-3/TRBV12-4 9 ASSLSEKAF
TRBJ2-1 TRBV28 13 ASSFWTGGRGEQF
TRBJ2-7 TRBV5-4 14 ASSPRLAGAKYEQY
TRBJ2-7 TRBV28 14 ASSSPAEGSYYEQY
TRBJ1-6 TRBV21-1 15 ASSPDRVCPRRSPLH
TRBJ1-2 TRBV14 13 ASSQAGTGFNGYT
TRBJ2-6 TRBV5-1 12 ASSRDTRANVLT
TRBJ2-7 TRBV28 14 ASSQISGAGTYEQY
TRBJ2-1 TRBV6-5 12 AARDRGFHNEQF
TRBJ1-6 TRBV5-1 13 ASSLRGDWDSPLH
TRBJ2-1 TRBV27 13 ASSGGALVVGEQF
TRBJ1-3 TRBV5-6 15 ASSTIERGRSGNTIY
TRBJ1-6 TRBV4-3 13 ASSHVGEGASPLH
TRBJ2-4 TRBV5-1 14 ASSLWGRDRGNIQY
TRBJ1-2 TRBV19 12 ASSQGQIPYGYT
TRBJ1-4 TRBV15 10 ATSRSDGKLF
TRBJ2-1 TRBV9 14 ASSVGVGPNDNEQF
TRBJ1-1 TRBV5-1 13 ASSPWGGMNTEAF
TRBJ1-6 TRBV12-5 15 ASGFSGASSYNSPLH
TRBJ2-1 TRBV15 16 ATSREVAIRSSYNEQF
TRBJ2-4 TRBV5-1 13 ASKGQGDFGNIQY
TRBJ2-1 TRBV6-5 14 ASSYLPGQRSNEQF
TRBJ2-7 TRBV7-9 11 ASSFTGAYEQY